The present TCR beta chain was sequenced within a study of CD4+ T cells in melanoma. Some clones are missing from TCRdb's copy, which holds only in-frame ones; the method was immunoSEQ multiplex PCR. The sample includes 7,200 or so clones, roughly 66% of them seen just once. The sequenced sample consisted of cells from a culture (not recorded whether cultured in vitro). The receptor comes from a human donor with melanoma.

The CDR3 is CASSQGASDEQYF. The CDR3 DNA reads TGTGCCAGCAGCCAAGGGGCGAGCGACGAGCAGTACTTC. The genes are TRBV3-1 (or the pseudogene TRBV3-2) and TRBJ2-7; no clear D gene. The V end lost 1 base, the J end lost 5 bases, and 9 bases lay between the germline ends. Germline V gene data show CDR1 as LGHDT and CDR2 as YNNKEL (reference sequence). CDR3 size: 13 residues.